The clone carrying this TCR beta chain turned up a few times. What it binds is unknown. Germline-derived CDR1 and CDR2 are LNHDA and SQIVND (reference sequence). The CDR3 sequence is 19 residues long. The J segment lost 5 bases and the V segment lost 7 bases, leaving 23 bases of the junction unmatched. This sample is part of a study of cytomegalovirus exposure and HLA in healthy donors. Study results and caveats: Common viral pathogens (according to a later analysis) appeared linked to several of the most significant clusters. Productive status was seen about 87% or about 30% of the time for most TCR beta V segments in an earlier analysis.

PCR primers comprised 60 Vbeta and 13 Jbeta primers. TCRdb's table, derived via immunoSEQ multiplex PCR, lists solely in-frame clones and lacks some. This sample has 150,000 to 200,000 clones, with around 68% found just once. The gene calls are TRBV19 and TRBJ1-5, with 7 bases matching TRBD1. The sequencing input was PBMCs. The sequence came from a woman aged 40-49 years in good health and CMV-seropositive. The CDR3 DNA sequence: TGTGCCAGTAATGGGAACTCGGGACAGTCAATCGTGGGGGATCAGCCCCAGCATTTT. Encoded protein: CASNGNSGQSIVGDQPQHF.